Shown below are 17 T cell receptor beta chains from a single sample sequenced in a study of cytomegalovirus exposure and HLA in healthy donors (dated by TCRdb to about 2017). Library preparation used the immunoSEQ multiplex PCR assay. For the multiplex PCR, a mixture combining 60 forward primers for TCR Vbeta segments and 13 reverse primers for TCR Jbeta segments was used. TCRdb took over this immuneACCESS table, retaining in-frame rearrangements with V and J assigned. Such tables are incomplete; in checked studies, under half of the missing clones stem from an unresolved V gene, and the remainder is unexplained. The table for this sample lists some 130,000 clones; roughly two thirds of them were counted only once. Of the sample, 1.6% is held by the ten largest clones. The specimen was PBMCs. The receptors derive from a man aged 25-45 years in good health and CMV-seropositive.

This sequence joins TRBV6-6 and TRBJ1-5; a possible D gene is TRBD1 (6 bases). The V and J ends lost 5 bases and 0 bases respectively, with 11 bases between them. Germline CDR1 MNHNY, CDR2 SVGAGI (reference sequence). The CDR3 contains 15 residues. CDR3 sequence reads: CASSQQGYSNQPQHF. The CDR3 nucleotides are TGTGCCAGCAGTCAGCAGGGGTATAGCAATCAGCCCCAGCATTTT.

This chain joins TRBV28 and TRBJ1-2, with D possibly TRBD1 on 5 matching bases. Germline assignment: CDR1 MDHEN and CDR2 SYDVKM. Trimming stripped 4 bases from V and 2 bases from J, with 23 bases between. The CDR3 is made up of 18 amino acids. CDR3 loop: CASSSNVRAGINNYGYTF. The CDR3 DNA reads TGTGCCAGCAGTTCTAACGTCAGGGCGGGGATAAACAACTATGGCTACACCTTC.

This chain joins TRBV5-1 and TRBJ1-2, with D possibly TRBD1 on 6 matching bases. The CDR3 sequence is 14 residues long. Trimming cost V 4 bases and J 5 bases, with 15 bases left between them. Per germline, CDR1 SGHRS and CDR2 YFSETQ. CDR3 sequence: CASSREGGVYGYTF. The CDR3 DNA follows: TGCGCCAGCAGCCGCGAGGGGGGGGTATATGGCTACACCTTC.

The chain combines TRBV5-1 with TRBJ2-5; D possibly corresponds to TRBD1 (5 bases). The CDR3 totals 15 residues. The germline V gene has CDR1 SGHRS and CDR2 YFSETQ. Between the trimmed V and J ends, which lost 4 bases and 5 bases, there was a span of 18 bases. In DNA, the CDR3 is TGCGCCAGCAGCCGGTCTCAGGGAAGTCCGGAGACCCAGTACTTC. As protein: CASSRSQGSPETQYF.

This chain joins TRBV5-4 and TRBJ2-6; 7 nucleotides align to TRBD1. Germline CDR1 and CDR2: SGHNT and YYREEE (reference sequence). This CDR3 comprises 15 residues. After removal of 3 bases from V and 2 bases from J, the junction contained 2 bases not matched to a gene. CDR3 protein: CASSSTGAGANVLTF. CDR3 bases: TGTGCCAGCAGCTCTACAGGGGCTGGGGCCAACGTCCTGACTTTC.

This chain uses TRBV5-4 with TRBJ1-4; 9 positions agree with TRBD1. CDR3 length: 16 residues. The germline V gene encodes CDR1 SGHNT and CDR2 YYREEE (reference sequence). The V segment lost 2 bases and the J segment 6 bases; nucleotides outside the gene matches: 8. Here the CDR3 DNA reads TGTGCCAGCAGCTTTTCGGGACAGGGCTTATATGAAAAACTGTTTTTT. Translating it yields CASSFSGQGLYEKLFF.

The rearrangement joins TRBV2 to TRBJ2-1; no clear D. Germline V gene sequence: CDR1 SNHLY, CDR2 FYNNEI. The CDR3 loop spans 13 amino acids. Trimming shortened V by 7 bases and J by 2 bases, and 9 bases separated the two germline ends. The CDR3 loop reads CASKGGTYNEQFF. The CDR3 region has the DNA TGTGCCAGCAAAGGCGGTACCTACAATGAGCAGTTCTTC.

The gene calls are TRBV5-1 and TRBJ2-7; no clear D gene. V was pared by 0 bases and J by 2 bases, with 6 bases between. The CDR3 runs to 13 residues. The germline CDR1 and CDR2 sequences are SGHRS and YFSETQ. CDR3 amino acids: CASSLDNAYEQYF. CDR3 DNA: TGCGCCAGCAGCTTGGACAACGCCTACGAGCAGTACTTC.

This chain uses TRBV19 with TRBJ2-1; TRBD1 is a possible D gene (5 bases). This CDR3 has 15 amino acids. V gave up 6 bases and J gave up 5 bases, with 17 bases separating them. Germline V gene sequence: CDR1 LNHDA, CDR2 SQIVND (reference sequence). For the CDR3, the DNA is TGTGCCAGTAGCCCATTGGTAGAAGGGGACAATGAGCAGTTCTTC. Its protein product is CASSPLVEGDNEQFF.

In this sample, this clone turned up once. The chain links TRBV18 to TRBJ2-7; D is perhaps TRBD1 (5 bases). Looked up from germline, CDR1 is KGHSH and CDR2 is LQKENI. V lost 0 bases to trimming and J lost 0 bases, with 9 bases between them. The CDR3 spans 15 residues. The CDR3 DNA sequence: TGTGCCAGCTCACCACCCAGGACACCCTCCTACGAGCAGTACTTC. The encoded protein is CASSPPRTPSYEQYF.

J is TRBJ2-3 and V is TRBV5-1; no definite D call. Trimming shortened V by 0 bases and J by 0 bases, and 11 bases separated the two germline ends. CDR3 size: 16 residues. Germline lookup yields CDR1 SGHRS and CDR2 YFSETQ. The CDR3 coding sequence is TGCGCCAGCAGCTTGGCCGTATCAGGTAGCACAGATACGCAGTATTTT. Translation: CASSLAVSGSTDTQYF. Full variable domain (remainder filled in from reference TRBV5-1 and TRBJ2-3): KAGVTQTPRYLIKTRGQQVTLSCSPISGHRSVSWYQQTPGQGLQFLFEYFSETQRNKGNFPGRFSGRQFSNSRSEMNVSTLELGDSALYLCASSLAVSGSTDTQYFGPGTRLTVL.

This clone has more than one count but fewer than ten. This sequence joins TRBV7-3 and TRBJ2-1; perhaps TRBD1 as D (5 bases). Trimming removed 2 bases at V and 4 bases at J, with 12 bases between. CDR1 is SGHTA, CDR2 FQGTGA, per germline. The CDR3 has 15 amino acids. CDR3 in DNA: TGTGCCAGCAGCTTATTTCAGGGAAATTACAATGAGCAGTTCTTC. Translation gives CASSLFQGNYNEQFF.

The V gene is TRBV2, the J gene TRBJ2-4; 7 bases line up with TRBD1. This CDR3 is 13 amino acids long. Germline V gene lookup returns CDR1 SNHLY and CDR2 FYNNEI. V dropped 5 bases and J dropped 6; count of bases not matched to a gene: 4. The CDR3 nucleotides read TGTGCCAGCAGTCGGGACAGACTAAACATTCAGTACTTC. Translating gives CASSRDRLNIQYF.

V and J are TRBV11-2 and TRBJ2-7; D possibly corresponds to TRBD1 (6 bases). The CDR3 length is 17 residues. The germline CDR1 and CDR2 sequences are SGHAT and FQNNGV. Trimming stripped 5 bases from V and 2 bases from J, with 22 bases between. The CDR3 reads CASSIFSLRDTPYEQYF. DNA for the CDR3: TGTGCCAGCAGCATATTCTCCCTACGGGACACCCCCTACGAGCAGTACTTC.

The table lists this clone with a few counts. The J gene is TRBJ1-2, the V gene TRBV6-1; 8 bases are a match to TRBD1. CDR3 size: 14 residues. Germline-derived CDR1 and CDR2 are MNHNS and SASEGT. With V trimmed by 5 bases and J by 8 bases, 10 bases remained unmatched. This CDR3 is CASSKDRVVSGYTF. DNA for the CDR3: TGTGCCAGCAGTAAGGACAGGGTAGTAAGCGGCTACACCTTC.

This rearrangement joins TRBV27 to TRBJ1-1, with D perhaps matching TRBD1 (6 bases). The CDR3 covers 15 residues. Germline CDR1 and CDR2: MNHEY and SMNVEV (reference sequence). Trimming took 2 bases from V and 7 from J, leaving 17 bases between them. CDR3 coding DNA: TGTGCCAGCAGTTTACACCCCATTCTCAGGGGTGAAGCTTTCTTT. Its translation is CASSLHPILRGEAFF.

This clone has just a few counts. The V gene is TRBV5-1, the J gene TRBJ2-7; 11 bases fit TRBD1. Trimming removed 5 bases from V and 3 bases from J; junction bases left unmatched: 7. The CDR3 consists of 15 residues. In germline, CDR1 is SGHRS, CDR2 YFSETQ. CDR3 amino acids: CASSQGTGGDYEQYF. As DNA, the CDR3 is TGCGCCAGCAGTCAAGGGACAGGGGGGGACTACGAGCAGTACTTC.